Below are 8 T cell receptor beta chains sequenced from a single sample in a study of T cells expressing NK-cell markers. Each CDR3 protein gets one entry in TCRdb, which reprocessed the 5' RACE reads and gives no DNA. The ten most abundant clones cover 6% to 8% of a sample with about 450,000 distinct CDR3 sequences. The sequencing sample was made of blood T cells: a sorted CD56 or NKG2C T cell subset, CD4+ or CD8+ T cells, or bulk PBMC T cells (not recorded which). The receptor source for this set is a woman aged 18 to 75 in good health.

The V gene is TRBV12-3 or TRBV12-4, the J gene TRBJ2-3. CDR3 length: 16 residues. The CDR3 protein is CASLPTSGVSTDTQYF.

The V and J genes are TRBV20-1 and TRBJ2-7; the TCRdb D gene call, TRBD2, has no DNA to confirm it. The CDR3 sequence is 15 residues long. Germline CDR1 reads DFQATT; CDR2 reads SNEGSKA (reference sequence). The CDR3 loop is CSASGTRTSSYEQYF.

The gene calls are TRBV5-1 and TRBJ2-3; there is no DNA to check the TCRdb D call of TRBD1. Germline-derived CDR1 and CDR2 are SGHRS and YFSETQ. CDR3 length: 11 residues. CDR3 in amino acids: CASKGGDTQYF. Full variable domain (rest looked up from reference TRBV5-1 and TRBJ2-3): KAGVTQTPRYLIKTRGQQVTLSCSPISGHRSVSWYQQTPGQGLQFLFEYFSETQRNKGNFPGRFSGRQFSNSRSEMNVSTLELGDSALYLCASKGGDTQYFGPGTRLTVL.

V is TRBV7-9 and J is TRBJ2-4; TCRdb's D gene call, TRBD2, goes unchecked for lack of DNA. Germline values: CDR1 SEHNR, CDR2 FQNEAQ (reference sequence). This CDR3 is built from 15 residues. The CDR3 here is CASSLVEVAKNIQYF.

This chain joins TRBV6-2 or TRBV6-3 and TRBJ2-3; with no DNA, the TCRdb D assignment of TRBD2 cannot be verified. Germline CDR1 is MNHEY and CDR2 is SVGEGT. The length of the CDR3 is 15 residues. The CDR3: CASIPTEGRTDTQYF.

The V and J genes are TRBV6-1 and TRBJ1-5; checking the TCRdb D call of TRBD1 is not possible without DNA. CDR1 MNHNS and CDR2 SASEGT come from the germline V gene. The CDR3 spans 15 residues. Here the CDR3 reads CASRPPPESDQPQHF.

The chain links TRBV24-1 to TRBJ2-1; the D call from TCRdb, TRBD2, cannot be confirmed without DNA. CDR3 length: 18 amino acids. Germline values: CDR1 KGHDR, CDR2 SFDVKD. The CDR3 region is CATSDPSDLTSRANEQFF.

The chain joins TRBV5-1 to TRBJ1-1. The CDR3 is 15 amino acids. CDR1 is SGHRS, CDR2 YFSETQ, per germline. CDR3 amino acids: CASSLEGGRVAEAFF.